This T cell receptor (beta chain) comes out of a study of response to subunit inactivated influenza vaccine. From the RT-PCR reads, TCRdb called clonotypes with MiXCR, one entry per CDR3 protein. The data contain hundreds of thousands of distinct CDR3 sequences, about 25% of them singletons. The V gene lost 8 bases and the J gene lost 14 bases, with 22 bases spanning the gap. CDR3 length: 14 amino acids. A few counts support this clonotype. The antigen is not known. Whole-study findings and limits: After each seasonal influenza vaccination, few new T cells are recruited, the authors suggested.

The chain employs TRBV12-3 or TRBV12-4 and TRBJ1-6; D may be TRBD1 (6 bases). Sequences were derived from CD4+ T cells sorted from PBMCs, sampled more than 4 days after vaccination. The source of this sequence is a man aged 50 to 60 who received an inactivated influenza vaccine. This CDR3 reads CASSIGTRSYSLHF. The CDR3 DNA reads TGTGCCAGCTCGATCGGGACAAGGTCTTATTCCCTCCACTTT.